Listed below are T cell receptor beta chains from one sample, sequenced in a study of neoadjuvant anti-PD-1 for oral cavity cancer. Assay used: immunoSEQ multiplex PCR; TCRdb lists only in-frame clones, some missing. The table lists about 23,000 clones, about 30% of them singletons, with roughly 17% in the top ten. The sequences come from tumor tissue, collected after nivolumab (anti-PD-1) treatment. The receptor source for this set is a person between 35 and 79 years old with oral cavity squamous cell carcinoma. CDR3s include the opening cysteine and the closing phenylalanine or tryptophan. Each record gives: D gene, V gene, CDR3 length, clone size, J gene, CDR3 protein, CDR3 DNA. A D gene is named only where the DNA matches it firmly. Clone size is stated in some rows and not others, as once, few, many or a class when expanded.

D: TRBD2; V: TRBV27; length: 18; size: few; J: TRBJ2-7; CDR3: CASSLSGPGTSGRDEQYF; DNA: TGTGCCAGCAGTTTATCTGGGCCCGGGACTAGCGGGAGGGACGAGCAGTACTTC
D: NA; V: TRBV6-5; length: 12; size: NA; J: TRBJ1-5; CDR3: CASGGMNQPQHF; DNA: TGTGCCAGCGGGGGGATGAATCAGCCCCAGCATTTT
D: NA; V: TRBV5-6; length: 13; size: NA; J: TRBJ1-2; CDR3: CASSSTEFYGYTF; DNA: TGTGCCAGCAGCTCGACGGAATTCTATGGCTACACCTTC
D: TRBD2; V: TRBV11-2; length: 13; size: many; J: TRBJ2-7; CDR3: CASSLVSGRGMHF; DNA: TGTGCCAGCAGCTTAGTTTCGGGGAGGGGAATGCACTTC
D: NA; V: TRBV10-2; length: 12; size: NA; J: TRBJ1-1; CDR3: CASSVGRAEAFF; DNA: TGCGCCAGCAGTGTTGGGAGGGCTGAAGCTTTCTTT
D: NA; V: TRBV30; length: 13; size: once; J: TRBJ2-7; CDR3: CAWSVHGGNEQYF; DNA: TGTGCCTGGAGTGTACATGGGGGCAACGAGCAGTACTTC
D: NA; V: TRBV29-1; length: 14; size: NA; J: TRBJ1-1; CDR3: CSVSSRDLNTEAFF; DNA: TGCAGCGTCTCTTCCCGGGATTTGAACACTGAAGCTTTCTTT
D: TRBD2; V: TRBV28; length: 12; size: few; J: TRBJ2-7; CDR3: CASSLGGYEQYF; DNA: TGTGCCAGCAGTTTGGGGGGGTACGAGCAGTACTTC
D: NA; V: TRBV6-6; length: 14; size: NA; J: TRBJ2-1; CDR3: CASKDSQTGNEQFF; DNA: TGTGCCAGCAAGGACAGTCAAACGGGGAATGAGCAGTTCTTC
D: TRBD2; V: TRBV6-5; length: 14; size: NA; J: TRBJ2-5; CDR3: CASSYGGSLETQYF; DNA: TGTGCCAGCAGTTACGGCGGGAGTTTAGAGACCCAGTACTTC
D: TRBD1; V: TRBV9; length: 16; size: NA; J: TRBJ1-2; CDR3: CASSVPRGTGNYGYTF; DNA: TGTGCCAGCAGCGTACCGAGAGGGACAGGAAACTATGGCTACACCTTC
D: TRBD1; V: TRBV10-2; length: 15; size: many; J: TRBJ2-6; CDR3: CASRGQSSGANVLTF; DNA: TGCGCCAGCAGGGGACAGTCCTCTGGGGCCAACGTCCTGACTTTC
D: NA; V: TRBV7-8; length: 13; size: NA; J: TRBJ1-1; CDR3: CASSLAIDNEAFF; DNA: TGTGCCAGCAGCTTAGCGATCGACAATGAAGCTTTCTTT
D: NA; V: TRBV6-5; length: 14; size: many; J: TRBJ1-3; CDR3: CASSYSQPGNTIYF; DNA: TGTGCCAGCAGTTACTCACAGCCTGGAAACACCATATATTTT
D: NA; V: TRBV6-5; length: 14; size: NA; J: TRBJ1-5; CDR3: CASSDNWGNQPQHF; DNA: TGTGCCAGCAGTGACAACTGGGGCAATCAGCCCCAGCATTTT
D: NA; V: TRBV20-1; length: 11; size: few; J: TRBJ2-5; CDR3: CSGAAGETQYF; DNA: TGCAGTGGAGCGGCTGGAGAGACCCAGTACTTC
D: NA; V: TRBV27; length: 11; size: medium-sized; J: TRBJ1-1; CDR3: CASRRNTEAFF; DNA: TGTGCCAGCAGGCGGAACACTGAAGCTTTCTTT
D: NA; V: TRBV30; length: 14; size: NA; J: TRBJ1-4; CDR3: CAWTSDPTNEKLFF; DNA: TGTGCCTGGACCTCGGACCCAACTAATGAAAAACTGTTTTTT
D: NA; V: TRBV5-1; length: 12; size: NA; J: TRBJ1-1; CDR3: CASSLVRGRAFF; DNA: TGCGCCAGCAGCTTGGTCCGGGGCCGAGCTTTCTTT
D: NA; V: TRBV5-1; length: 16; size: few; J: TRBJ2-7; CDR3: CASSLEGIGGVYEQYF; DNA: TGCGCCAGCAGCTTGGAGGGAATCGGGGGAGTCTACGAGCAGTACTTC
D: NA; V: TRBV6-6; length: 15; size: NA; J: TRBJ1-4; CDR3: CASSKDGGPNEKLFF; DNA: TGTGCCAGCAGCAAAGACGGGGGGCCAAATGAAAAACTGTTTTTT
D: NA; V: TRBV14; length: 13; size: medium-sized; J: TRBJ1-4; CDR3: CASSHGHNEKLFF; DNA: TGTGCCAGCAGCCATGGGCATAATGAAAAACTGTTTTTT
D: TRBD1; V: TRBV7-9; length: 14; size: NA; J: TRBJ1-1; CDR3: CASSLMGQGAGAFF; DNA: TGTGCCAGCAGCTTAATGGGACAGGGGGCGGGGGCTTTCTTT
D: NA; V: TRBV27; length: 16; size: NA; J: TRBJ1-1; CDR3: CASSLLGGGLNTEAFF; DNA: TGTGCCAGCAGTTTATTAGGGGGGGGGTTGAACACTGAAGCTTTCTTT
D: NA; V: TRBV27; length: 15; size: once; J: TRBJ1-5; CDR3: CASSFSRQPNQPQHF; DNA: TGTGCCAGCAGTTTTTCCAGACAGCCCAATCAGCCCCAGCATTTT
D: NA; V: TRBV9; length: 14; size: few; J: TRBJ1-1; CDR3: CASSARINLGEAFF; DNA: TGTGCCAGCAGCGCCAGGATAAATCTCGGTGAAGCTTTCTTT
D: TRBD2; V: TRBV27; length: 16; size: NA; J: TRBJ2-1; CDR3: CASRGLAADRMNEQFF; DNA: TGTGCCAGCAGGGGACTAGCGGCGGATAGGATGAATGAGCAGTTCTTC
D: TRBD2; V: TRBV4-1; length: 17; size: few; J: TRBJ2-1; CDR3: CASSQDSRVAGGAEQFF; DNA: TGCGCCAGCAGCCAAGATAGTAGGGTAGCGGGGGGGGCTGAGCAGTTCTTC
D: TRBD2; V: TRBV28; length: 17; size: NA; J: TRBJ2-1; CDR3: CASSRRSSGGSYNEQFF; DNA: TGTGCCAGCAGCCGACGTTCTAGCGGAGGCTCCTACAATGAGCAGTTCTTC
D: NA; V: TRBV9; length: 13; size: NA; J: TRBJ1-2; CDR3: CASSVEDGYGYTF; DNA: TGTGCCAGCAGCGTGGAAGACGGGTATGGCTACACCTTC
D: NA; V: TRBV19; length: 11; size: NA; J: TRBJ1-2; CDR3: CASTGRIGYTF; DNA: TGTGCCAGCACGGGCAGGATTGGCTACACCTTC
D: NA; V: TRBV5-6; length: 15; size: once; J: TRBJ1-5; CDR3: CASSLGTGSNQPQHF; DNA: TGTGCCAGCAGCTTGGGTACCGGGAGCAATCAGCCCCAGCATTTT
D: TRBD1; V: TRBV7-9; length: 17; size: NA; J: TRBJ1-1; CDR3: CASGAQGGRQGNTEAFF; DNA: TGTGCCAGCGGGGCTCAAGGGGGGAGACAGGGGAACACTGAAGCTTTCTTT
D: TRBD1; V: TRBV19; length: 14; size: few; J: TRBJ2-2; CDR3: CASRPDRVGGELFF; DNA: TGTGCCAGTAGACCCGACAGGGTCGGCGGGGAGCTGTTTTTT
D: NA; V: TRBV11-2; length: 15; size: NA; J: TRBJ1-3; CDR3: CASSERVGSGNTIYF; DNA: TGTGCCAGCAGCGAGAGGGTAGGCTCTGGAAACACCATATATTTT